This is a list of T cell receptor beta chains from one sample in a study of response to subunit inactivated influenza vaccine. TCRdb re-analysed the RT-PCR reads in MiXCR, keeping a single row per CDR3 protein. The top ten hold approximately 11% of the sample, which has over 650,000 distinct CDR3 sequences, around 20% seen once. Sequencing used PBMCs from blood, obtained 5 days after vaccination. The origin of the receptors is a man aged 50 to 60 who received an inactivated influenza vaccine. CDR3s leave out the opening cysteine and the closing phenylalanine or tryptophan.

j_gene,v_gene,CDR3aa
TRBJ2-5,TRBV7-7,ASSNGMENEETQY
TRBJ2-3,TRBV7-2,ASNKDRAFTDTQY
TRBJ2-1,TRBV5-1,ASTLLARSSYNEQF
TRBJ1-1,TRBV20-1,SARALPAGAMNTEAF
TRBJ2-7,TRBV11-2,ASSLYLSGGGLTYEQY
TRBJ2-7,TRBV29-1,SVYGHGPDGQD
TRBJ2-3,TRBV5-1,ASSFRSGGADTQY
TRBJ2-3,TRBV28,ASKLAGGPQY
TRBJ2-5,TRBV11-2,ASSRGRFRETQY
TRBJ2-5,TRBV24-1,ATSQGTSEQETQY
TRBJ2-2,TRBV27,ASSLSFPGELF
TRBJ2-5,TRBV5-1,ASSLGTSTSQETQY
TRBJ2-5,TRBV20-1,SARTDRGETQY
TRBJ2-3,TRBV20-1,SARRQGLTDTQY
TRBJ2-1,TRBV6-5,ASSYPTGEADNEQF
TRBJ2-2,TRBV12-3/TRBV12-4,ASTGGTSGLAGELF
TRBJ2-5,TRBV12-3/TRBV12-4,ASSTGTRETQY
TRBJ2-1,TRBV7-9,ASSLLGGANEQF
TRBJ1-4,TRBV12-3/TRBV12-4,ASSRQSPEKLF
TRBJ2-3,TRBV10-3,ATQDKLAGGLSRDTQY
TRBJ2-3,TRBV19,ASSIRILVGQRGARDTQY
TRBJ2-5,TRBV6-2/TRBV6-3,ASSSTSGGGWQETQY
TRBJ1-6,TRBV3-1,ASSPSLGYNSPLH
TRBJ2-7,TRBV2,ASMEAPLTYEQY
TRBJ2-7,TRBV20-1,SARDVTLGAGPYEQY
TRBJ2-1,TRBV7-2,ASSFSSPYNEQF
TRBJ2-7,TRBV7-8,ASSLISSSEQY
TRBJ1-4,TRBV6-1,ASSTYDRGREKLF
TRBJ2-1,TRBV6-2/TRBV6-3,ASSLIQRGGDEQF
TRBJ2-7,TRBV12-3/TRBV12-4,ASSTPGQGPRRQY
TRBJ2-4,TRBV12-3/TRBV12-4,ASSLAQGRNIQY
TRBJ2-7,TRBV5-1,ASSSRETYEQY
TRBJ2-2,TRBV24-1,ATSDWGGTSNTGELF
TRBJ1-2,TRBV20-1,SAPQGTGGALYGYT
TRBJ2-5,TRBV7-2,ASSPAEGQGETQY
TRBJ2-2,TRBV5-5,ASSPQALNTGELF
TRBJ2-5,TRBV5-1,ASRTGQLQETQY
TRBJ1-1,TRBV12-3/TRBV12-4,ASSFAGGGGTEAF
TRBJ2-1,TRBV2,ASISFRTKTGSNEQF
TRBJ2-5,TRBV5-1,ASSLAGQRVETQY
TRBJ1-2,TRBV9,ASSVGTGGYGYT
TRBJ2-2,TRBV29-1,SVDGGTGELF
TRBJ2-3,TRBV29-1,SGGLADTQY